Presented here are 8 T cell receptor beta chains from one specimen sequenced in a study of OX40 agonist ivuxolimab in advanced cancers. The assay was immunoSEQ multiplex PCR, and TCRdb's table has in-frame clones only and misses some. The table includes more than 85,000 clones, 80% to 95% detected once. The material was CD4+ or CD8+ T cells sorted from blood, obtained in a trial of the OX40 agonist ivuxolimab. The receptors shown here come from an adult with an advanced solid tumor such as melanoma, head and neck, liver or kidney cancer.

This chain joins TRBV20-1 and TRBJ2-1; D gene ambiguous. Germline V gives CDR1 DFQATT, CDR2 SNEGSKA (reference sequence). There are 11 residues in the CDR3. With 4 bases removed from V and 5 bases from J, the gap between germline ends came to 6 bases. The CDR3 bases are TGCAGTGCTAATCCTCACAATGAGCAGTTCTTC. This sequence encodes CSANPHNEQFF.

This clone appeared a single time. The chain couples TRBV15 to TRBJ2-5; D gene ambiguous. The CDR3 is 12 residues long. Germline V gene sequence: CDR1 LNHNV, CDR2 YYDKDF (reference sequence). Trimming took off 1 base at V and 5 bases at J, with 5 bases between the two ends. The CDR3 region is CATSRGMETQYF. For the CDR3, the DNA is TGTGCCACCAGCAGAGGGATGGAGACCCAGTACTTC.

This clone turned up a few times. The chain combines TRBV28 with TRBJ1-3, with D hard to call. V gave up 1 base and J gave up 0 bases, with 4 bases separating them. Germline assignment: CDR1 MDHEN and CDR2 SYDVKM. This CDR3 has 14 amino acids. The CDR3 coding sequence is TGTGCCAGCAGTTTATTCGGCTCTGGAAACACCATATATTTT. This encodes CASSLFGSGNTIYF.

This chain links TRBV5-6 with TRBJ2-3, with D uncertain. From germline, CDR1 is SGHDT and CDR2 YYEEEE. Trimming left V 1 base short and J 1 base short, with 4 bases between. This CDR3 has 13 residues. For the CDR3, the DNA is TGTGCCAGCAGCTTGATTCGCACAGATACGCAGTATTTT. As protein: CASSLIRTDTQYF.

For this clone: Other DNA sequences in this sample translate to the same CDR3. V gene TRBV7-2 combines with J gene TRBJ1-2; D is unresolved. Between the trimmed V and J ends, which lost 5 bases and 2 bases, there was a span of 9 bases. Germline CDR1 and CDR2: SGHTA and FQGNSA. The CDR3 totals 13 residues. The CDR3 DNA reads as TGTGCCAGCAGCCGGACGGCGAACTATGGCTACACCTTC. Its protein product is CASSRTANYGYTF.

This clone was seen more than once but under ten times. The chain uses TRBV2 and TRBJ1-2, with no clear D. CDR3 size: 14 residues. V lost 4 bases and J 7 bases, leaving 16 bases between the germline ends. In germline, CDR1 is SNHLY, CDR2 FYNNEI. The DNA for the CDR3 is TGTGCCAGCAGTGTTCGGGGTGCGGAGGGTGGCTACACCTTC. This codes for CASSVRGAEGGYTF. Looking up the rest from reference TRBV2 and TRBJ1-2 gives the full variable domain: EPEVTQTPSHQVTQMGQEVILRCVPISNHLYFYWYRQILGQKVEFLVSFYNNEISEKSEIFDDQFSVERPDGSNFTLKIRSTKLEDSAMYFCASSVRGAEGGYTFGSGTRLTVV.

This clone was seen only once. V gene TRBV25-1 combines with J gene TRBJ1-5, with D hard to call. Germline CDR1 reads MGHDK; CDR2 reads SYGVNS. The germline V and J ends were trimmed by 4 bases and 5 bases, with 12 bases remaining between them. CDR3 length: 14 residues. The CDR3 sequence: CASSAREGYQPQHF. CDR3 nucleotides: TGTGCCAGCAGTGCTCGGGAGGGATATCAGCCCCAGCATTTT.

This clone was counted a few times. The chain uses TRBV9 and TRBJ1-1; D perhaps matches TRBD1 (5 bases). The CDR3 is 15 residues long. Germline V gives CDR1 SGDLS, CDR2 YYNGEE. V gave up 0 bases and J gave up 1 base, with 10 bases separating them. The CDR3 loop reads CASSVEGLANTEAFF. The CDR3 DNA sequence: TGTGCCAGCAGCGTAGAGGGACTAGCGAACACTGAAGCTTTCTTT.